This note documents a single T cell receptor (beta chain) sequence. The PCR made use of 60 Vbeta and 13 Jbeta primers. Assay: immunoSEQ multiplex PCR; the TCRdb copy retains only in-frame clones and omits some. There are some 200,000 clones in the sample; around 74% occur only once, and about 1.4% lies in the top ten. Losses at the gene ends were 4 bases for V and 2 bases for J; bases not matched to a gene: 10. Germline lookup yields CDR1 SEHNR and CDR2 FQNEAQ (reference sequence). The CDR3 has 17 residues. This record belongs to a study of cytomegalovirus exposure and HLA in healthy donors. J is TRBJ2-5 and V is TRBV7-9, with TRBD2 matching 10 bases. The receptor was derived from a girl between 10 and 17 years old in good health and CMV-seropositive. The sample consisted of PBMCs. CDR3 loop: CASSSPLAGRSQETQYF. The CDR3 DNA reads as TGTGCCAGCAGCTCCCCACTAGCGGGAAGATCACAAGAGACCCAGTACTTC.